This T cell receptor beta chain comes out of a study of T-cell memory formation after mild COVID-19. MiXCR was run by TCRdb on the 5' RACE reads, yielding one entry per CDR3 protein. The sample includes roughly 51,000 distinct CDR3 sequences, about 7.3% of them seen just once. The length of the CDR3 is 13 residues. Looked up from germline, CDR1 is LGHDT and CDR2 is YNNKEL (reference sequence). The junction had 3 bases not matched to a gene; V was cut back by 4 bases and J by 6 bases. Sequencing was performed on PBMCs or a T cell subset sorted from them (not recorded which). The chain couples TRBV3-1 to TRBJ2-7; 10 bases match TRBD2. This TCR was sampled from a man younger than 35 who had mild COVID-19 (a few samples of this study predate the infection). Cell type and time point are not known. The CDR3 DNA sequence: TGTGCCAGCAGCCCCTTAGCGGGGGGCGAGCAGTACTTC. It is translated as CASSPLAGGEQYF.